This T cell receptor beta chain was obtained from a study of Graves' ophthalmopathy and Graves' hyperthyroidism. Overall study results and limits: Ophthalmopathy versus stable hyperthyroidism: 13-signature model gave roughly 88% sensitivity, around 81% specificity.

This clonotype was picked up many times. Antigen unknown. RNA transcripts were the source from which TCR beta CDR3 regions were amplified. A first-round RT-PCR used HTBI primers, followed by a second-round multiplex PCR. A single record per CDR3 protein comes from TCRdb applying MiXCR to the multiplex PCR reads. The table shows over 450,000 distinct CDR3 sequences, with around 14% occurring only once. CDR1 MGHRA and CDR2 YSYEKL come from the germline V gene. CDR3 length equals 14 residues. Trimming left V 4 bases short and J 6 bases short, with 15 bases between. Moderate-to-severe activity, CAS at least 3, NOSPECS at least 4 and duration under 3 months characterized donors with ophthalmopathy. PBMCs came from approximately 9.6 ml of fresh peripheral blood.

The chain employs TRBV4-1 and TRBJ1-2; D unresolved. The sequencing input was blood. The sequence was collected from a woman aged 25 to 45 with Graves' ophthalmopathy. The CDR3 region has the DNA TGCGCCAGCAGCCGTACTCCCGGAACCAATGGCTACACCTTC. As protein: CASSRTPGTNGYTF.